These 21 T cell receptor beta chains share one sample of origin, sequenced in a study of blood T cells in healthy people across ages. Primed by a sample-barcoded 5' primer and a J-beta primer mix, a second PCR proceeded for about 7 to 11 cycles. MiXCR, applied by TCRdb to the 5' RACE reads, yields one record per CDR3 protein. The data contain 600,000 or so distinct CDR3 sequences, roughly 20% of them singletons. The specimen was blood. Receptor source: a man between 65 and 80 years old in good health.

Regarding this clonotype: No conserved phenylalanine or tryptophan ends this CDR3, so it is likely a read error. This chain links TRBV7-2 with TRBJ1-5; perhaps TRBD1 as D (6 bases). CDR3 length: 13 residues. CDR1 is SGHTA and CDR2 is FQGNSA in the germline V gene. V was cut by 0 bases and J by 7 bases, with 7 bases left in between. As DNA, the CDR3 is TGTGCCAGCAGCTTAGCTGGGGGCCAGCCCCAGCATCTT. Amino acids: CASSLAGGQPQHL.

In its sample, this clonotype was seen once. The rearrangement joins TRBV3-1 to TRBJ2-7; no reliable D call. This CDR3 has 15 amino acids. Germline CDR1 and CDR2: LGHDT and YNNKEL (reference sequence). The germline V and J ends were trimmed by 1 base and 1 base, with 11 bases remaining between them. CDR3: CASSQVLSVSYEQYF. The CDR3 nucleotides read TGTGCCAGCAGCCAAGTCCTCAGCGTTTCCTACGAGCAGTACTTC.

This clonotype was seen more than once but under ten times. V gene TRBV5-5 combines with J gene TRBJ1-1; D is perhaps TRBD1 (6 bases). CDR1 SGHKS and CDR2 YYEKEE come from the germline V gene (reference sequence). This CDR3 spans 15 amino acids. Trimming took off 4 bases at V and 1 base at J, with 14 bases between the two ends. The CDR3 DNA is TGTGCCAGCAGCCGCGCCACAGGGCGGAACACTGAAGCTTTCTTT. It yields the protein CASSRATGRNTEAFF.

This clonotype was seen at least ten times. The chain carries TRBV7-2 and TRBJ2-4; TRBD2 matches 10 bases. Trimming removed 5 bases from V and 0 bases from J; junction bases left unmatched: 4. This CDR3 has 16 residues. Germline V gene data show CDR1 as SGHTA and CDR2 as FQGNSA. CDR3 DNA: TGTGCCAGCAGCGGACTAGCGGATCTAGCCAAAAACATTCAGTACTTC. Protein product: CASSGLADLAKNIQYF.

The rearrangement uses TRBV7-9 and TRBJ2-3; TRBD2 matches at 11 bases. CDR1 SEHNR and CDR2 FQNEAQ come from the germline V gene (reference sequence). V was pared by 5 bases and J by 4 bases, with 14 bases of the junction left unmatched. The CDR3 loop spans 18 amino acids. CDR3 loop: CASSTTGDSGRVADTQYF. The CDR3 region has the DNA TGTGCCAGCAGCACAACCGGGGATAGCGGGAGGGTCGCAGATACGCAGTATTTT.

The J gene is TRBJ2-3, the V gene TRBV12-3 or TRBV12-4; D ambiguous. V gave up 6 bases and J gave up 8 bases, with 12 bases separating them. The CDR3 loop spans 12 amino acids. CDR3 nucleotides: TGTGCCAGCAGCCCTGATCCTCGTACGCAGTATTTT. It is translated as CASSPDPRTQYF.

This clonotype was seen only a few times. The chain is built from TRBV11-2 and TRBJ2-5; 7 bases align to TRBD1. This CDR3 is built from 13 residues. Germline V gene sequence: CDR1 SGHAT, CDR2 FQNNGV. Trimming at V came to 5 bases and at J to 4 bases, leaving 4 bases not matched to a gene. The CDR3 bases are TGTGCCAGCAGCCACGGGACAGCAGAGACCCAGTACTTC. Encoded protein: CASSHGTAETQYF.

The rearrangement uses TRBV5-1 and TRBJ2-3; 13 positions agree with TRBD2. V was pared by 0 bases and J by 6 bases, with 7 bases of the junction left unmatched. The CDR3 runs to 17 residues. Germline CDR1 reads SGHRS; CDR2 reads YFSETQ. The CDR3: CASSLEVGLAGKDTQYF. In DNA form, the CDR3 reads TGCGCCAGCAGCTTGGAGGTGGGACTAGCGGGAAAGGATACGCAGTATTTT.

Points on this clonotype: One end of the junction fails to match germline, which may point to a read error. CDR3 nucleotide sequence: TGTGCCAACTCACCCGGGACTAGTCTTAAGAGCTACGAGCAGTACTTC. Amino acids: CANSPGTSLKSYEQYF. The chain links TRBV18 to TRBJ2-7; TRBD2 aligns across 8 bases. Germline V lookup: CDR1 KGHSH, CDR2 LQKENI. The CDR3 is made up of 16 amino acids.

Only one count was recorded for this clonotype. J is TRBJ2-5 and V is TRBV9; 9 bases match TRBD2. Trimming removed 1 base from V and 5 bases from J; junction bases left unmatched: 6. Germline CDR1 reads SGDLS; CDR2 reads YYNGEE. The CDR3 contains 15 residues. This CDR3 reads CASSVNSGSGETQYF. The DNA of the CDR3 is TGTGCCAGCAGCGTAAATAGCGGGAGTGGGGAGACCCAGTACTTC.

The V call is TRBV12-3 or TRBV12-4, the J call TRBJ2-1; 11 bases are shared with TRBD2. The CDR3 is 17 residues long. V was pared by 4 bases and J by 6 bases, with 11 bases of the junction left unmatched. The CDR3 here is CASSSSSNSGRVNEQFF. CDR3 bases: TGTGCCAGCAGTTCATCCTCCAATAGCGGGAGGGTCAATGAGCAGTTCTTC.

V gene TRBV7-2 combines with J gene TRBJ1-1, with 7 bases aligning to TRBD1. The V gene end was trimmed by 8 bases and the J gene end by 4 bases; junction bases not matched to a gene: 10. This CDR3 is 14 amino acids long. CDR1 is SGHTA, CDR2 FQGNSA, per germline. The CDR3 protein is CASGFRDSGTEAFF. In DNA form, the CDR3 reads TGTGCCAGCGGGTTCCGGGACAGTGGCACTGAAGCTTTCTTT.

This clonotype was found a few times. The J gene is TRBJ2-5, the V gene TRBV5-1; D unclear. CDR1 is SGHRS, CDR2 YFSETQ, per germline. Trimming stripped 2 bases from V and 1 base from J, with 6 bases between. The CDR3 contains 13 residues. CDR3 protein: CASSFQAQETQYF. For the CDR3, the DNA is TGCGCCAGCAGCTTTCAGGCCCAAGAGACCCAGTACTTC.

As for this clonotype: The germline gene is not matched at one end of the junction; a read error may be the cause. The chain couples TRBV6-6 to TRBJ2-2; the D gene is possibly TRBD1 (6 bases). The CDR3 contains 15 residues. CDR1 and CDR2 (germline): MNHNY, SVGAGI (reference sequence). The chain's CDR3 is CASSGVGANTGEPFF. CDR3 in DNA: TGTGCCAGCAGTGGGGTGGGGGCGAACACCGGGGAGCCGTTTTTT.

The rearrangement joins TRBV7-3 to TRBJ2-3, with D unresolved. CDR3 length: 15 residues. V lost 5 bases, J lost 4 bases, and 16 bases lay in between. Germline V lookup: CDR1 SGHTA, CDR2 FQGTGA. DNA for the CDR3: TGTGCCAGCAGCCCTTCCCTCGGATTCTCAGATACGCAGTATTTT. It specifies CASSPSLGFSDTQYF.

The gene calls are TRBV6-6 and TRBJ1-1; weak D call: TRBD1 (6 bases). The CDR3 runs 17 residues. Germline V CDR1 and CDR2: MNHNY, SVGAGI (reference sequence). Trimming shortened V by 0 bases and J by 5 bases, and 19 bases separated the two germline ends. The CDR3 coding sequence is TGTGCCAGCAGTTACTCTCCCCAACCAGGGGCTAAGACTGAAGCTTTCTTT. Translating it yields CASSYSPQPGAKTEAFF.

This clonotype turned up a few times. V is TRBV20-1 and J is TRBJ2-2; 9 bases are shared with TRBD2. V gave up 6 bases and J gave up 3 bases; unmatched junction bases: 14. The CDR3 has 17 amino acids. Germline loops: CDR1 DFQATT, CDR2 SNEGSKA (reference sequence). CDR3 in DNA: TGCAGTGCACCTGACCCGGGACTAGCTACGGACACCGGGGAGCTGTTTTTT. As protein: CSAPDPGLATDTGELFF.

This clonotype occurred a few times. The CDR3 region has the DNA TGCAGTGCTAGAGATCGGGCTAGCGGGTTGACCGGGGAGCTGTTTTTT. Its protein is CSARDRASGLTGELFF. The chain has TRBV20-1 and TRBJ2-2; TRBD2 matches at 8 bases. CDR1 is DFQATT and CDR2 is SNEGSKA in the germline V gene (reference sequence). There are 16 residues in the CDR3. Unmatched junction bases numbered 8, after V lost 0 bases and J lost 5 bases.

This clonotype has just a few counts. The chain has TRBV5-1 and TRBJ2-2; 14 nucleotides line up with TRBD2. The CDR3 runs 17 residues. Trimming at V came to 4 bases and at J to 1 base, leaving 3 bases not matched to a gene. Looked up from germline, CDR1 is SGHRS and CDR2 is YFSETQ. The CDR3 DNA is TGCGCCAGCAGCGCCGGGACTAGCGGGGGGAACACCGGGGAGCTGTTTTTT. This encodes CASSAGTSGGNTGELFF.

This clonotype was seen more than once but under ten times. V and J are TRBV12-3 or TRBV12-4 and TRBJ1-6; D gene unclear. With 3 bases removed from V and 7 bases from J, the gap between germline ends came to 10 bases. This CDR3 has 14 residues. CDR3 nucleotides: TGTGCCAGCAGTTTCATCATGACAAATTCACCCCTCCACTTT. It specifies CASSFIMTNSPLHF.

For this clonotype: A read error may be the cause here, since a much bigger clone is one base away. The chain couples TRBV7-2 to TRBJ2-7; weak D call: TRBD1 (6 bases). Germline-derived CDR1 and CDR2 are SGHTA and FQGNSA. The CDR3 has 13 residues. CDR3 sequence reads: CANSTGQSYEQYF. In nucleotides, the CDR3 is TGTGCCAACAGCACCGGACAGTCCTACGAGCAGTACTTC.